This T cell receptor (beta chain) was retrieved from a study of shared clonotypes between healthy human individuals. Measured with immunoSEQ multiplex PCR; TCRdb has only the in-frame clones, and not every one. The sample shows about 490,000 clones, around 80% of them seen only once. Losses at the gene ends were 4 bases for V and 1 base for J; bases not matched to a gene: 1. The germline gives CDR1 KGHSH, CDR2 LQKENI. The CDR3 spans 13 residues. The source material was PBMCs. V is TRBV18 and J is TRBJ2-7; TRBD1 matches at 7 bases. The source of this sequence is a woman in her forties in good health. Some clones in this sample may be carry-over from other donors' samples. DNA of the CDR3: TGTGCCAGCTCACAGGGACAGTCCTACGAGCAGTACTTC. This gives the protein CASSQGQSYEQYF. The full variable domain, in which reference TRBV18 and TRBJ2-7 provide the parts outside the CDR3, is NAGVMQNPRHLVRRRGQEARLRCSPMKGHSHVYWYRQLPEEGLKFMVYLQKENIIDESGMPKERFSAEFPKEGPSILRIQQVVRGDSAAYFCASSQGQSYEQYFGPGTRLTVT.